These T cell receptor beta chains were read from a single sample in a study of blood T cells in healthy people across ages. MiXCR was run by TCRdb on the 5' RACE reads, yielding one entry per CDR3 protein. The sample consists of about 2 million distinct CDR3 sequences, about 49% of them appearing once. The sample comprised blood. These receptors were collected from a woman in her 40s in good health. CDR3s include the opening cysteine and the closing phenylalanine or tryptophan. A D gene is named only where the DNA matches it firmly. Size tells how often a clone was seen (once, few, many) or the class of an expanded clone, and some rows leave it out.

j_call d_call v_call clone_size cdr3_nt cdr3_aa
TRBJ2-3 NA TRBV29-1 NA TGCAGCGTTGAGGGTGGCGGGGACACAGATACGCAGTATTTT CSVEGGGDTDTQYF
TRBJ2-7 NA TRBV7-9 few TGTGCCAGCAGTCCGCAACCGACAGGATTGGCCTACGAGCAGTACTTC CASSPQPTGLAYEQYF
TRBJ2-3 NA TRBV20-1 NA TGCAGTGCTAGAGATCTAGGGAGCACAGATACGCAGTATTTT CSARDLGSTDTQYF
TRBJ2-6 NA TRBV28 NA TGTGCCGGCAGCCGAGGGGGGACTGGGGCCAACGTCCTGACTTTC CAGSRGGTGANVLTF
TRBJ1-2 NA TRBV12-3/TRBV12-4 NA TGTGCCAACTCCCCCCGCAGGCGGAATAAGGGCTACACCTTC CANSPRRRNKGYTF
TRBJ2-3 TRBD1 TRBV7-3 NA TGTGCCAGCTCTACAGGGGGTTTGATCACAGATACGCAGTATTTT CASSTGGLITDTQYF
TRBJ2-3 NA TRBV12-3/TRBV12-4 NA TGTGCCAGCAGGGTCAGGGAAACTACAGATACGCAGTATTTT CASRVRETTDTQYF
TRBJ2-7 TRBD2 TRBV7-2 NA TGTGCCAGCAGCTTAGGGATAGGCGGGGGGAGCTCCTACGAGCAGTACTTC CASSLGIGGGSSYEQYF
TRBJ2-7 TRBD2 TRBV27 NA TGTGCCAGCAGTAACGCCGGACTAGCGGGGAGGTACGAGCAGTACTTC CASSNAGLAGRYEQYF
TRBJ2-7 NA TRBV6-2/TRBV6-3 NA TGTGCCAGCCTGGGTGCCTCCTACGAGCAGTACTTC CASLGASYEQYF
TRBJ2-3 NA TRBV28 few TGTGCCAGCAGTCGGGCAGCAAATACGCAGTATTTT CASSRAANTQYF
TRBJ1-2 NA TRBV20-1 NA TGCAGTGCTAGAGATCTCCTCTATGGCTACACCTTC CSARDLLYGYTF
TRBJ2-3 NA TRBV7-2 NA TGTGCCAGCAGCTTAGATAATTCGCCAGTGGATACGCAGTATTTT CASSLDNSPVDTQYF
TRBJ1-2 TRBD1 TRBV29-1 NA TGCAGCGTAAAGGAGGGACAGGGGAACTATGGCTACACCTTC CSVKEGQGNYGYTF
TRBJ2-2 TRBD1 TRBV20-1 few TGCAGTGCTTGGGACAGCTACACCGGGGAGCTGTTTTTT CSAWDSYTGELFF
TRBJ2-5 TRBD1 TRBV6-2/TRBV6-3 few TGTGCCAGCAGTTACTCGAGGACAGGGGATGAGACCCAGTACTTC CASSYSRTGDETQYF
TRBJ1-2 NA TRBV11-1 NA TGTGCCAGCAGCTTAGGCGGACCCGCGAGACATGGCTACACCTTC CASSLGGPARHGYTF
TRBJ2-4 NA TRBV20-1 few TGCAGTGCTAGAGGGGTCGATGGGAGAGCCAAAAACATTCAGTACTTC CSARGVDGRAKNIQYF
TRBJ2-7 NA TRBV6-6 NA TGTGCCAGCAGTTCCAGGGGAGTTGGGTCCTACGAGCAGTACTTC CASSSRGVGSYEQYF
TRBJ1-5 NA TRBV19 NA TGTGCCAGTGAGCGAGGGGCCGGTCGACATGCCAATCAGCCCCAGCATTTT CASERGAGRHANQPQHF
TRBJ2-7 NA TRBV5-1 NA TGCGCCAGCAGCTTGGGGGACCCCCAGGGAGTCCACGAGCAGTACTTC CASSLGDPQGVHEQYF
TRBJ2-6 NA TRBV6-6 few TGTGCCAGCAGTCCCCTGGGACTTACTGGGGCCAACGTCCTGACTTTC CASSPLGLTGANVLTF
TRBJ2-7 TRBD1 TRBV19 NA TGTGCCAGTAGTCAACCGGGACAGGCTTCCTACGAGCAGTACTTC CASSQPGQASYEQYF
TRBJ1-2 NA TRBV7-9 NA TGTGCCAGCAGCGATGGGACGGGACCTTATGGCTACACCTTC CASSDGTGPYGYTF
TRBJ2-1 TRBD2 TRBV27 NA TGTGCCAGCAGTTTGGTCGGACTAGGCAATGAGCAGTTCTTC CASSLVGLGNEQFF
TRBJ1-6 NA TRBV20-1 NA TGCAGTGCTAGCCCGACCGGGGAGAATAATTCACCCCTCCACTTT CSASPTGENNSPLHF
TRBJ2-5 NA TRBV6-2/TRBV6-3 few TGTGCCAGCAGTTACGACAAGGCGGTAGAGACCCAGTACTTC CASSYDKAVETQYF
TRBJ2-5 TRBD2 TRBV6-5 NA TGTGCCAGCAGTTGGGGAGGACTAGCGGGCCAGGAAGGGGAGACCCAGTACTTC CASSWGGLAGQEGETQYF
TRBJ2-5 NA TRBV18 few TGTGCCAGCTCATCAAGCCTGGGGGACAAGACCCAGTACTTC CASSSSLGDKTQYF
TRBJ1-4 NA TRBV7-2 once TGTGCCAGCAGCCGGATTACTGGGGGAACTAATGAAAAACTGTTTTTT CASSRITGGTNEKLFF
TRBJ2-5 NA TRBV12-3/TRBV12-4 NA TGTGCCAGCAGTTTAGGGACAGCTGCCCGGGGGGAGACCCAGTACTTC CASSLGTAARGETQYF
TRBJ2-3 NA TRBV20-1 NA TGCAGTGCCACCTTAGCCGGGGATACGCAGTATTTT CSATLAGDTQYF
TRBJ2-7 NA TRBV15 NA TGTGCCACCAGCAGAGATGTGTTCAACGAGCAGTACTTC CATSRDVFNEQYF
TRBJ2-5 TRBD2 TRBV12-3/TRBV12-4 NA TGTGCCACCCGGCGGGGGGCGGAAGAGACCCAGTACTTC CATRRGAEETQYF
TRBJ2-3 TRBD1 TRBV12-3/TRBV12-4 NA TGTGCCAGCAGTCGGGTGGGGACAGGGTTCACAGATACGCAGTATTTT CASSRVGTGFTDTQYF